Listed below are T cell receptor beta chains from one sample, sequenced in a study of blood T cell repertoires in COVID-19. Clones were sequenced by immunoSEQ multiplex PCR, and TCRdb holds only the in-frame ones, with some missing. Of about 33,000 clones in the sample, just over 85% were seen once. Sample: peripheral blood. The receptor set was obtained from a human donor in a cohort sampled during active COVID-19. Both conserved end residues are part of each CDR3. The D gene is left open where the match is weak.

D gene: .
J gene: TRBJ1-3
V gene: TRBV11-1
CDR3 protein: CASSLGGDGNTIYF

D gene: TRBD1
J gene: TRBJ2-1
V gene: TRBV24-1
CDR3 protein: CATSDSGTGGSEQFF

D gene: TRBD1
J gene: TRBJ2-7
V gene: TRBV28
CDR3 protein: CASSLARQGDEQYF

D gene: TRBD1
J gene: TRBJ1-6
V gene: TRBV5-1
CDR3 protein: CASSYQDRGRGASPLHF

D gene: .
J gene: TRBJ2-6
V gene: TRBV2
CDR3 protein: CASSQTGANVLTF

D gene: .
J gene: TRBJ2-2
V gene: TRBV6-2/TRBV6-3
CDR3 protein: CASSYSRANTGELFF

D gene: TRBD1
J gene: TRBJ2-5
V gene: TRBV18
CDR3 protein: CASSPSAQGETQYF

D gene: TRBD2
J gene: TRBJ2-2
V gene: TRBV4-2
CDR3 protein: CASSNELGTSGRGELFF

D gene: .
J gene: TRBJ1-1
V gene: TRBV6-1
CDR3 protein: CASSELRPTDTEAFF

D gene: TRBD1
J gene: TRBJ2-3
V gene: TRBV7-2
CDR3 protein: CASSTGQGYTDTQYF

D gene: TRBD2
J gene: TRBJ2-7
V gene: TRBV10-1
CDR3 protein: CASSVRDYPPQSVEQYF

D gene: TRBD1
J gene: TRBJ2-5
V gene: TRBV15
CDR3 protein: CATSRGRQGAGETQYF

D gene: .
J gene: TRBJ2-1
V gene: TRBV4-2
CDR3 protein: CASSQAGRRGSSYNEQFF

D gene: .
J gene: TRBJ1-3
V gene: TRBV19
CDR3 protein: CASTKEQTSPIYF

D gene: TRBD2
J gene: TRBJ2-7
V gene: TRBV7-6
CDR3 protein: CASSLQGGSKYEQYF

D gene: TRBD1
J gene: TRBJ2-7
V gene: TRBV5-1
CDR3 protein: CASSLATGPSYEQYF

D gene: .
J gene: TRBJ2-7
V gene: TRBV6-5
CDR3 protein: CASRNGGILAYEQYF

D gene: .
J gene: TRBJ1-6
V gene: TRBV21-1
CDR3 protein: CASTGKGRGAPNSPLHF

D gene: TRBD2
J gene: TRBJ2-7
V gene: TRBV7-9
CDR3 protein: CASSLGLAGGESYEQYF

D gene: TRBD1
J gene: TRBJ1-2
V gene: TRBV7-2
CDR3 protein: CASSPRARDRGYGYTF

D gene: TRBD1
J gene: TRBJ1-2
V gene: TRBV6-5
CDR3 protein: CASRATGGVYGYTF

D gene: TRBD2
J gene: TRBJ2-4
V gene: TRBV7-2
CDR3 protein: CASSLEPLGGGNIQYF

D gene: TRBD2
J gene: TRBJ2-2
V gene: TRBV28
CDR3 protein: CASSLGTSGIGSGELFF

D gene: TRBD2
J gene: TRBJ2-3
V gene: TRBV11-3
CDR3 protein: CASSQRGTLTTDTQYF

D gene: TRBD1
J gene: TRBJ1-2
V gene: TRBV7-9
CDR3 protein: CASSTIPGQSMQSYTF

D gene: TRBD1
J gene: TRBJ2-3
V gene: TRBV19
CDR3 protein: CASSTQGAPDTQYF

D gene: .
J gene: TRBJ1-5
V gene: TRBV7-8
CDR3 protein: CASSSPGLDLAQNQPQHF

D gene: TRBD2
J gene: TRBJ2-6
V gene: TRBV3-1/TRBV3-2
CDR3 protein: CASSHPGGLAGGGGANVLTF

D gene: TRBD1
J gene: TRBJ1-2
V gene: TRBV3-1/TRBV3-2
CDR3 protein: CASSPGQVGYGYTF

D gene: .
J gene: TRBJ2-7
V gene: TRBV5-6
CDR3 protein: CASSLESTTYEQYF

D gene: TRBD1
J gene: TRBJ2-2
V gene: TRBV6-5
CDR3 protein: CASSQDRMNTGELFF

D gene: .
J gene: TRBJ2-3
V gene: TRBV11-1
CDR3 protein: CASSQMGVSTDTQYF

D gene: TRBD1
J gene: TRBJ2-7
V gene: TRBV6-6
CDR3 protein: CASKRQGAYEQYF

D gene: .
J gene: TRBJ1-5
V gene: TRBV21-1
CDR3 protein: CASSKELIAEGRNGYGSNQPQHF

D gene: TRBD1
J gene: TRBJ2-5
V gene: TRBV19
CDR3 protein: CASSSSGTGAGVAGERGKTQYF

D gene: TRBD1
J gene: TRBJ2-7
V gene: TRBV4-1
CDR3 protein: CASSQDWADRAYF

D gene: .
J gene: TRBJ2-5
V gene: TRBV9
CDR3 protein: CASSVESGQETQYF

D gene: .
J gene: TRBJ1-6
V gene: TRBV6-2/TRBV6-3
CDR3 protein: CASSYRHLTDSPLHF

D gene: TRBD1
J gene: TRBJ2-5
V gene: TRBV18
CDR3 protein: CASSRTDLIGGGETQYF

D gene: .
J gene: TRBJ1-2
V gene: TRBV6-1
CDR3 protein: CASSDTSGNGYTF

D gene: TRBD2
J gene: TRBJ2-1
V gene: TRBV19
CDR3 protein: CASIGVAGGNEQFF

D gene: .
J gene: TRBJ1-4
V gene: TRBV28
CDR3 protein: CASSLWSSATNEKLFF